Reported below is one TCR beta chain. Its matching antigen is unknown. The germline V gene has CDR1 SGDLS and CDR2 YYNGEE. CDR3 length: 18 amino acids. V was clipped by 5 bases and J by 5 bases, with 28 bases between them. Over several immunoSEQ plates, each subset's genomic DNA was distributed in even portions. Sequenced by immunoSEQ multiplex PCR; TCRdb stores in-frame clones only, minus some. The data contain under 2,500,000 clones, 90% to 96% of them singletons. The data are from a study of shared clonotypes between healthy human individuals. Whole-study results and caveats: Represented diversity (both genetic and exposure-history) was limited by the small number of donors.

V is TRBV9 and J is TRBJ1-2; maybe TRBD1 (5 bases). Material for sequencing was naive CD4+ T cells sorted from blood. Subset specified: CD45RA+ positively selected. This clonotype was sampled from a man aged 18 to 30 in good health. CDR3 region: CASSYVGWGNSHFYGYTF. DNA of the CDR3: TGTGCCAGCAGTTACGTAGGGTGGGGGAACAGCCACTTTTATGGCTACACCTTC.